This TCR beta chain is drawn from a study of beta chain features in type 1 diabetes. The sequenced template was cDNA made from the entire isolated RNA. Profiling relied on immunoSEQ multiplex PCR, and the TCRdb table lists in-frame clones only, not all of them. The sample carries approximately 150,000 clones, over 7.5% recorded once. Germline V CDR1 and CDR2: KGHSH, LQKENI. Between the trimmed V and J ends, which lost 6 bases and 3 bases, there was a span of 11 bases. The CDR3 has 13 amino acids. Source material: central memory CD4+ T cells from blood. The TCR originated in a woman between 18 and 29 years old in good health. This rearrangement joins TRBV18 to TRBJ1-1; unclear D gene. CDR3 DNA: TGTGCCAGCTCGTACCTAGCAGACACTGAAGCTTTCTTT. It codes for CASSYLADTEAFF.